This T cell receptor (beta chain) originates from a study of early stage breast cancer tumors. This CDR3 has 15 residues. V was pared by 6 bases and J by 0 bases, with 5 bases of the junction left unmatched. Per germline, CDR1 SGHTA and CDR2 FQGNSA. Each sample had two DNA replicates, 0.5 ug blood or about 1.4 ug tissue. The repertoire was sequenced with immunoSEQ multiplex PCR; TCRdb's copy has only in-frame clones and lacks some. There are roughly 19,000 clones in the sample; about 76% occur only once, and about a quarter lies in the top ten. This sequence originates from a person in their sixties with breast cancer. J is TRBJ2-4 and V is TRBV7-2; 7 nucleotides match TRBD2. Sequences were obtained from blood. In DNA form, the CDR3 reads TGTGCCAGCAGTCTTCTAGCGGCAGCCAAAAACATTCAGTACTTC. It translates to CASSLLAAAKNIQYF. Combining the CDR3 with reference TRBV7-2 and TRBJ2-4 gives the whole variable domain GAGVSQSPSNKVTEKGKDVELRCDPISGHTALYWYRQSLGQGLEFLIYFQGNSAPDKSGLPSDRFSAERTGGSVSTLTIQRTQQEDSAVYLCASSLLAAAKNIQYFGAGTRLSVL.